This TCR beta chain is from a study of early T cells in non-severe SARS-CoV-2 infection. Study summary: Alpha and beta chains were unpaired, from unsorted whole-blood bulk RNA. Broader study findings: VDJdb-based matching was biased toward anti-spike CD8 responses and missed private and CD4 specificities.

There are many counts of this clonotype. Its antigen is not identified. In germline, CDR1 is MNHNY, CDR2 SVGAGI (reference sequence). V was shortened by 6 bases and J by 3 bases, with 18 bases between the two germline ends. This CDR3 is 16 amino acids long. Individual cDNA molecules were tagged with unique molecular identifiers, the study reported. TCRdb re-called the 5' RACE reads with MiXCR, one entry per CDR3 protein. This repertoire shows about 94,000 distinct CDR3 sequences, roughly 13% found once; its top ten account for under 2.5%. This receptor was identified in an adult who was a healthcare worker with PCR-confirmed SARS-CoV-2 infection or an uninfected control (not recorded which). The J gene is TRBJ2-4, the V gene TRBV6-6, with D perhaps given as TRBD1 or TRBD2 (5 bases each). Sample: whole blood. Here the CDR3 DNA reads TGTGCCAGCAGCTCGGGACGGGTCGGAAGCAAAAACATTCAGTACTTC. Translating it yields CASSSGRVGSKNIQYF.